This T cell receptor (beta chain) was recovered during a study of T-cell memory formation after mild COVID-19. Study-wide results and caveats: Largely, contracting CD4+ clones fell within CM and EM, and contracting CD8+ clones within EMRA.

About this clonotype itself: The target antigen is unknown.

From the 5' RACE reads, TCRdb called clonotypes with MiXCR, one entry per CDR3 protein. The data contain 470,000 or so distinct CDR3 sequences, roughly 25% of them singletons. From germline, CDR1 is MNHNY and CDR2 SVGAGI (reference sequence). CDR3 length: 14 residues. V lost 7 bases and J lost 4, with 14 bases in between. Sequencing was carried out using PBMCs or a T cell subset sorted from them (not recorded which). V usage is TRBV6-6 and J usage is TRBJ2-1; D may be TRBD2 (6 bases). This receptor was taken from an adult woman who had mild COVID-19 (a few samples of this study predate the infection). Cell type and time point are not known. The CDR3 DNA reads as TGTGCCAGCACAAAAGGGACTGAGTACAATGAGCAGTTCTTC. Amino acid sequence: CASTKGTEYNEQFF.